This is a list of T cell receptor beta chains from one sample in a study of T cell responses to AZD1222 COVID-19 vaccine. Assay used: immunoSEQ multiplex PCR; TCRdb lists only in-frame clones, some missing. Of some 280,000 clones detected, 94% appear once; the ten largest clones hold roughly 0.5%. Sequencing was performed on peripheral blood, taken 28 days after the second AZD1222 dose. Receptor source: an adult who received the AZD1222 COVID-19 vaccine. Both conserved end residues are part of each CDR3. The order of the fields is V gene, J gene, CDR3 length, clone size, CDR3 protein. Size values are once, few and many counts, or a class for expanded clones, and some rows have none.

v_gene: TRBV30; j_gene: TRBJ1-4; len: 15; abundance: few; CDR3aa: CAWSGGQGGGEKLFF
v_gene: TRBV5-1; j_gene: TRBJ1-2; len: 15; abundance: .; CDR3aa: CASSPAQQGNYGYTF
v_gene: TRBV5-1; j_gene: TRBJ2-1; len: 13; abundance: .; CDR3aa: CASSLAGGREQFF
v_gene: TRBV2; j_gene: TRBJ1-1; len: 16; abundance: .; CDR3aa: CASSGPKGQPNTEAFF
v_gene: TRBV7-9; j_gene: TRBJ1-1; len: 14; abundance: .; CDR3aa: CASSLMDVNTEAFF
v_gene: TRBV7-2; j_gene: TRBJ2-7; len: 14; abundance: .; CDR3aa: CASSPRGPLYEQYF
v_gene: TRBV18; j_gene: TRBJ1-1; len: 15; abundance: once; CDR3aa: CASSPIRGSNTEAFF
v_gene: TRBV5-1; j_gene: TRBJ2-6; len: 16; abundance: .; CDR3aa: CASSLVSGAGANVLTF
v_gene: TRBV4-1; j_gene: TRBJ1-5; len: 15; abundance: .; CDR3aa: CASSAGQMSNQPQHF
v_gene: TRBV28; j_gene: TRBJ2-7; len: 15; abundance: .; CDR3aa: CASSSFLVRFYEQYF
v_gene: TRBV21-1; j_gene: TRBJ1-1; len: 14; abundance: .; CDR3aa: CASSKVAGEPEAFF
v_gene: TRBV9; j_gene: TRBJ2-7; len: 14; abundance: .; CDR3aa: CASSVGPDNYEQYF
v_gene: TRBV5-6; j_gene: TRBJ2-1; len: 14; abundance: once; CDR3aa: CASSLRLAYNEQFF
v_gene: TRBV28; j_gene: TRBJ2-5; len: 14; abundance: .; CDR3aa: CASSFGGGPGTQYF